This T cell receptor beta chain was sequenced during a study of regulatory T cells in long-lasting Graves disease. Notes on this clonotype: One end of the junction does not line up with germline, which may come from a read error.

Building of the TCR beta libraries involved iRepertoire HTBI primers and Arm-PCR of CDR3 regions. Using its own MiXCR run on the multiplex PCR reads, TCRdb lists one record per CDR3 protein. The sample records hundreds of thousands of distinct CDR3 sequences, 13% being singletons. Documented time point: newly diagnosed GD, antithyroid drugs for less than 3 months. After RNA was extracted from PBMCs, the TCR library was made from it. This CDR3 is built from 14 residues. CDR1 MNHEY and CDR2 SVGAGI come from the germline V gene. These same data were also listed under a study on T cells in Graves' hyperthyroidism and ophthalmopathy.

This sample comprised peripheral blood mononuclear cells (PBMCs), obtained at new diagnosis, from a patient treated with antithyroid drugs. V gene TRBV6-5 combines with J gene TRBJ1-5; tentatively, D is TRBD1 (5 bases). The receptor was derived from a man in his thirties or forties with Graves disease. DNA for the CDR3: TGTGCCAGCGGTTACGGTGGGGGGACTCAGCCCCAGCATTTT. The encoded protein is CASGYGGGTQPQHF.